This T cell receptor (beta chain) was sequenced for a study of beta chain features in type 1 diabetes. As for the study in general: The study examined some 110,000,000 sorted cells across all samples.

Concerning this clone itself: Its cognate antigen is unknown.

The CDR3 sequence is 15 residues long. Germline lookup yields CDR1 SGDLS and CDR2 YYNGEE. V was trimmed by 0 bases and J by 4 bases, leaving 10 bases between them. Whole-study results and caveats: A greater similarity of naive, central memory and Treg TCRB repertoires was seen among patients than among healthy donors. Type 1 diabetes patients had moderately but significantly shorter TCRB CDR3s in all four CD4+ subsets.

Investigators reverse transcribed all isolated RNA, so they sequenced expressed TCRB transcripts. The repertoire was sequenced with immunoSEQ multiplex PCR; TCRdb's copy has only in-frame clones and lacks some. The sample lists roughly 310,000 clones, 11% seen once, with about 0.014% in the top ten. Sorted populations were all over 98% pure. V and J are TRBV9 and TRBJ1-4, with no clear D. The sample comprised naive CD4+ T cells from blood. The receptor comes from a woman aged 25-40 years in good health. The CDR3 sequence is CASSVVEGVNEKLFF. For the CDR3, the DNA is TGTGCCAGCAGCGTAGTTGAGGGAGTTAATGAAAAACTGTTTTTT.